Listed below are T cell receptor beta chains from one sample, sequenced in a study of OX40 agonist ivuxolimab in advanced cancers. TCRdb's copy holds only in-frame clones and misses some; the assay was immunoSEQ multiplex PCR. In the table there are over 14,000 clones, about three quarters of which are singletons. The specimen comprised CD4+ or CD8+ T cells sorted from blood, sampled in a trial of the OX40 agonist ivuxolimab. Receptors were obtained from an adult with an advanced solid tumor such as melanoma, head and neck, liver or kidney cancer. Each CDR3 is given with its conserved first and last residue. A D gene is named only where the DNA matches it firmly. Only part of the rows carry a size: once, few, many, or a class if the clone is expanded.

TRBJ2-1 | - | TRBV2 | - | CASSEYEGSSYNEQFF | TGTGCCAGCAGTGAATATGAGGGTAGCTCCTACAATGAGCAGTTCTTC
TRBJ2-7 | few | TRBV11-2 | TRBD2 | CASSLGGLAGTYEQYF | TGTGCCAGCAGCTTAGGTGGACTAGCGGGGACCTACGAGCAGTACTTC
TRBJ1-1 | - | TRBV10-1 | - | CASSEFRGTEAFF | TGCGCCAGCAGTGAGTTCAGGGGCACTGAAGCTTTCTTT
TRBJ1-2 | once | TRBV19 | - | CASREDFGYTF | TGTGCCAGTAGGGAGGACTTTGGCTACACCTTC
TRBJ2-7 | - | TRBV10-2 | TRBD2 | CASSDNLPGLINEQYF | TGCGCCAGCAGTGACAACCTTCCGGGACTAATCAACGAGCAGTACTTC
TRBJ2-1 | - | TRBV19 | - | CASSIDLGGGGEQFF | TGTGCCAGTAGTATAGATCTTGGGGGAGGGGGTGAGCAGTTCTTC
TRBJ2-5 | - | TRBV4-1 | TRBD2 | CASSHGLAMETQYF | TGCGCCAGCAGCCACGGACTAGCGATGGAGACCCAGTACTTC
TRBJ2-7 | few | TRBV10-1 | - | CASSQGPAYEQYF | TGCGCCAGCAGCCAGGGGCCCGCGTACGAGCAGTACTTC
TRBJ2-1 | - | TRBV28 | - | CASSFRTDYSYNEQFF | TGTGCCAGCAGTTTCCGGACAGACTACTCCTACAATGAGCAGTTCTTC
TRBJ2-3 | - | TRBV23-1 | - | CASSQSTGFSDTQYF | TGCGCCAGCAGTCAATCGACCGGGTTCTCAGATACGCAGTATTTT
TRBJ2-5 | medium-sized | TRBV9 | - | CASSAGGIVSETQYF | TGTGCCAGCAGCGCGGGGGGCATCGTGTCCGAGACCCAGTACTTC
TRBJ2-3 | - | TRBV27 | TRBD1 | CASKPRRTGITDTQYF | TGTGCCAGCAAACCAAGGAGGACAGGAATCACAGATACGCAGTATTTT
TRBJ2-1 | - | TRBV19 | - | CASSIEENEQFF | TGTGCCAGTAGTATTGAAGAAAATGAGCAGTTCTTC
TRBJ2-1 | - | TRBV7-9 | TRBD2 | CASSSSVRSGRSYNEQFF | TGTGCCAGCAGCTCAAGTGTACGTAGCGGGAGGTCGTACAATGAGCAGTTCTTC
TRBJ2-7 | few | TRBV7-8 | - | CASSPPQVSYEQYF | TGTGCCAGCAGCCCCCCGCAGGTTTCCTACGAGCAGTACTTC
TRBJ2-7 | - | TRBV5-1 | TRBD2 | CASSLEASGSSYEQYF | TGCGCCAGCAGCTTGGAAGCTAGCGGGAGCTCCTACGAGCAGTACTTC
TRBJ1-1 | - | TRBV7-3 | - | CASSFWGRRTEAFF | TGTGCCAGCAGCTTCTGGGGGAGGCGCACTGAAGCTTTCTTT
TRBJ2-2 | - | TRBV29-1 | TRBD1 | CSAVLTGDTGELFF | TGCAGCGCAGTACTGACAGGGGATACCGGGGAGCTGTTTTTT
TRBJ2-1 | - | TRBV2 | TRBD2 | CASMGVAGGFNEQFF | TGTGCCAGCATGGGGGTAGCGGGAGGGTTTAATGAGCAGTTCTTC
TRBJ1-1 | - | TRBV2 | - | CASSETTDPYSEAFF | TGTGCCAGCAGTGAAACGACGGACCCCTACTCAGAAGCTTTCTTT
TRBJ2-7 | few | TRBV7-9 | - | CASSLENYEQYF | TGTGCCAGCAGCTTAGAGAACTACGAGCAGTACTTC
TRBJ2-7 | - | TRBV19 | - | CASSISDRDPYEQYF | TGTGCCAGTAGTATATCTGACCGAGATCCCTACGAGCAGTACTTC
TRBJ2-5 | - | TRBV15 | - | CATSRDLFIKYQETQYF | TGTGCCACCAGCAGAGATCTTTTTATTAAGTATCAAGAGACCCAGTACTTC
TRBJ2-7 | few | TRBV2 | - | CAGRVDGYEQYF | TGTGCCGGCCGGGTGGATGGCTACGAGCAGTACTTC
TRBJ2-3 | - | TRBV27 | TRBD2 | CASSSTSGDTQYF | TGTGCCAGCAGTTCTACTAGCGGAGATACGCAGTATTTT
TRBJ2-1 | - | TRBV19 | TRBD1 | CASSIPRQGRIYNEQFF | TGTGCCAGTAGTATCCCGCGACAGGGGAGGATATACAATGAGCAGTTCTTC
TRBJ2-3 | - | TRBV4-1 | TRBD1 | CASSPSQGADTQYF | TGCGCCAGCAGCCCGTCACAGGGGGCAGATACGCAGTATTTT
TRBJ1-5 | - | TRBV19 | - | CASSIIKGQPQHF | TGTGCCAGTAGTATTATTAAGGGCCAGCCCCAGCATTTT
TRBJ2-7 | - | TRBV5-4 | - | CASSLAVGALIYEQYF | TGTGCCAGCAGCTTGGCCGTCGGGGCCCTCATCTACGAGCAGTACTTC
TRBJ1-4 | once | TRBV6-6 | - | CASSYSSGGKLFF | TGTGCCAGCAGTTACTCGTCCGGGGGAAAACTGTTTTTT
TRBJ2-7 | - | TRBV19 | - | CASSIAGRDYEQYF | TGTGCCAGTAGTATAGCAGGCAGGGATTACGAGCAGTACTTC
TRBJ2-1 | - | TRBV6-1 | - | CASRDGVNNEQFF | TGTGCCAGCCGGGACGGCGTCAACAATGAGCAGTTCTTC
TRBJ1-3 | few | TRBV6-1 | TRBD1 | CASSEVQASTGGDTNTIYF | TGTGCCAGCAGTGAAGTACAGGCCTCTACAGGGGGGGATACGAACACCATATATTTT
TRBJ1-2 | few | TRBV11-1 | - | CASSGVQTYGYTF | TGTGCCAGCAGCGGGGTACAGACCTATGGCTACACCTTC
TRBJ2-7 | many | TRBV4-2 | TRBD2 | CASSQDQTGGDYEQYF | TGTGCCAGCAGCCAAGATCAAACGGGAGGCGACTACGAGCAGTACTTC
TRBJ2-7 | few | TRBV6-4 | TRBD2 | CASSDSPSGSPHEQYF | TGTGCCAGCAGTGACTCCCCCAGCGGGAGCCCCCACGAGCAGTACTTC
TRBJ2-7 | - | TRBV27 | - | CASSAGTLSYEQYF | TGTGCCAGCAGCGCCGGGACGTTGTCCTACGAGCAGTACTTC
TRBJ2-7 | - | TRBV6-5 | - | CASSEYDRIYEQYF | TGTGCCAGCAGTGAATATGACAGGATCTACGAGCAGTACTTC
TRBJ1-1 | - | TRBV27 | - | CASSLSQNMNTEAFF | TGTGCCAGCAGTTTATCCCAGAACATGAACACTGAAGCTTTCTTT
TRBJ1-4 | - | TRBV25-1 | TRBD1 | CASSFWTGWDEKLFF | TGTGCCAGCAGTTTTTGGACAGGGTGGGATGAAAAACTGTTTTTT
TRBJ2-5 | few | TRBV2 | - | CASRDSGWLETQYF | TGTGCCAGCAGGGACTCAGGCTGGTTGGAGACCCAGTACTTC
TRBJ1-6 | once | TRBV2 | - | CAATGDNSPLHF | TGTGCCGCAACAGGAGATAATTCACCCCTCCACTTT
TRBJ2-1 | - | TRBV6-5 | - | CASSYDGGADNEQFF | TGTGCCAGCAGTTACGATGGGGGCGCGGACAATGAGCAGTTCTTC
TRBJ2-1 | - | TRBV5-4 | TRBD2 | CASSLSGVAGNYNEQFF | TGTGCCAGCAGCTTAAGCGGTGTAGCGGGTAACTACAATGAGCAGTTCTTC
TRBJ1-1 | - | TRBV6-6 | - | CASSYESQTTEAFF | TGTGCCAGCAGTTACGAAAGCCAAACCACTGAAGCTTTCTTT
TRBJ2-7 | medium-sized | TRBV6-5 | - | CASSYSALVYEQYF | TGTGCCAGCAGTTACTCGGCCCTAGTCTACGAGCAGTACTTC
TRBJ2-7 | - | TRBV27 | TRBD1 | CASTPGTGIDEQYF | TGTGCCAGCACCCCCGGGACAGGGATCGACGAGCAGTACTTC
TRBJ2-3 | - | TRBV10-2 | TRBD2 | CASSGWLAGEGSTDTQYF | TGCGCCAGCAGCGGGTGGCTAGCGGGAGAGGGGAGCACAGATACGCAGTATTTT